This is a list of T cell receptor beta chains from one sample in a study of cytomegalovirus exposure and HLA in healthy donors. TCRdb keeps only in-frame clones here, not all; method: immunoSEQ multiplex PCR. The sample holds 150,000 to 200,000 clones; roughly three quarters are singletons and the top ten take more than 3%. Sample: PBMCs. Receptors were obtained from a male donor in good health and CMV-seronegative. Both conserved end residues are trimmed from each CDR3. For some rows the clone size is stated as once, few or many, or as a class when expanded; others skip it.

CDR3	V	J	size
ASSLGGTGRTYEQY	TRBV5-5	TRBJ2-7	NA
ASSFRANQPQH	TRBV27	TRBJ1-5	once
ASSLEKAGSTDTQY	TRBV5-1	TRBJ2-3	few
ASSQGPGETEAF	TRBV5-6	TRBJ1-1	NA
ASSAGVGRPGPSGGAF	TRBV19	TRBJ1-1	NA
ASSIKSFVDTQY	TRBV19	TRBJ2-3	NA
ASRPGTSGIDEQF	TRBV28	TRBJ2-1	NA
ASRTSGGTGELF	TRBV6-4	TRBJ2-2	NA
AISSNRVATNEKLF	TRBV10-3	TRBJ1-4	NA
ASREGAQTEAF	TRBV6-5	TRBJ1-1	once
ASSPGGVGYT	TRBV18	TRBJ1-2	NA
ASSYGDRNNEQF	TRBV28	TRBJ2-1	NA
ASSLAGGQVSNTGELF	TRBV5-5	TRBJ2-2	NA
ASSLNNQETQY	TRBV28	TRBJ2-5	NA
ASSAASGRAGAAY	TRBV5-1	TRBJ2-3	NA
ASSLGPGSQETQY	TRBV5-1	TRBJ2-5	NA
SVSPTGNTEAF	TRBV29-1	TRBJ1-1	few
ASSRQGQANQPQH	TRBV4-1	TRBJ1-5	NA
ASSFGAVVQPQH	TRBV5-8	TRBJ1-5	NA
AIQKGPEAF	TRBV10-3	TRBJ1-1	NA
ASSQVEQGNYGYT	TRBV4-2	TRBJ1-2	once
ASSFSESREQF	TRBV7-3	TRBJ2-1	NA
ASSDNRGGFNTEAF	TRBV7-6	TRBJ1-1	NA
ASSPTGGAGGNQPQH	TRBV19	TRBJ1-5	NA
ASSLTGSLQPQH	TRBV27	TRBJ1-5	few
ASSLAGVVDTQY	TRBV27	TRBJ2-3	NA
ATSRDGQESTDTQY	TRBV15	TRBJ2-3	NA
ASSSREGLGYT	TRBV7-8	TRBJ1-2	NA
ASSQDAGGQASYEQY	TRBV4-1	TRBJ2-7	few
ASSVAPQGTYDEQY	TRBV9	TRBJ2-7	NA
ASSLSGSSYNEQF	TRBV2	TRBJ2-1	NA
SVGGGTAEAF	TRBV29-1	TRBJ1-1	NA
SVLVPYEQY	TRBV29-1	TRBJ2-7	NA
ASSRNLQGIMNTEAF	TRBV4-1	TRBJ1-1	NA
AWKGQGVSGELF	TRBV30	TRBJ2-2	NA
ASSILGGYRSGSSYNEQF	TRBV19	TRBJ2-1	NA
ASSWGGDGPYERY	TRBV6-5	TRBJ2-7	NA
ASTFSQGHSPLH	TRBV7-9	TRBJ1-6	NA
ASSLAGTGSTDTQY	TRBV5-4	TRBJ2-3	NA
ASSTLLARGNEQF	TRBV7-9	TRBJ2-1	once
ASSISTGGPPDEQF	TRBV7-7	TRBJ2-1	NA
ASSYRGTSGSPF	TRBV5-8	TRBJ2-1	NA
ASSMGRTGGMRAGELF	TRBV19	TRBJ2-2	NA
ASSRLGEGTEAF	TRBV5-1	TRBJ1-1	NA
ASTRKTSGAETQY	TRBV6-6	TRBJ2-5	few
ASSRDRVTH	TRBV5-6	TRBJ1-6	NA
ASSLGLGGAPNYNEQF	TRBV28	TRBJ2-1	once
ASSPQPGLAGGNEQF	TRBV7-8	TRBJ2-1	NA